This T cell receptor (beta chain) derives from a study of T cell changes during pregnancy in multiple sclerosis (dated by TCRdb to about 2019). For the study in its entirety: The study examined how the T cell repertoire changed over the course of pregnancy in women with multiple sclerosis.

To note about this clone: The target of this receptor is not known. The input lacks base qualities; no much larger clone sits a single base away.

Library preparation used the immunoSEQ multiplex PCR assay. Held by TCRdb, this immuneACCESS table contains in-frame sequences only and omits some clones. Under half of the omission traces to an unresolved V gene where checked; the cause of the rest is unknown. This sample holds approximately 90,000 clones; roughly 90% were observed only once. The ten biggest clones cover about 0.91% of the sample. The receptor was derived from a female donor with multiple sclerosis, enrolled in a pregnancy study. The specimen comprised peripheral blood, sampled before pregnancy.

The CDR3 protein: CATSSEPGQGLYEQYF. The nucleotide sequence is given as TGTGCCACCAGCAGTGAGCCGGGACAGGGTCTCTACGAGCAGTACTTC. Recombination joined TRBV15 with TRBJ2-7; 9 junctional bases match TRBD1. The CDR3 starts with the cysteine, ends with the phenylalanine, and has 16 residues. The DNA shown is the 48-base CDR3, in frame from base 1. From a lookup of the germline V gene (reference sequence), CDR1 and CDR2 are LNHNV and YYDKDF. Trimming accounts for 3 bases at V and 3 bases at J, while the number of junction bases matched to no gene is 9.